This T cell receptor beta chain was observed in a study of blood T cell repertoires in COVID-19. Looking at the study overall: The United States, Italy and Spain were the sources of the acute and convalescent COVID-19 samples. PBMCs, B-cell-depleted T cells, or T cells were the source of the cDNA or gDNA that made up the material.

The CDR3 has 14 residues. Germline V gene sequence: CDR1 LGHDT, CDR2 YNNKEL (reference sequence). V lost 0 bases and J lost 5, with 8 bases in between. Generated by immunoSEQ multiplex PCR, the TCRdb table keeps only in-frame clones and is missing some. Counted here are about 240,000 clones, about 89% occurring once; the ten biggest clones make up around 4%. All enrollees were about 18 to 100 years old and from fewer than 25 US areas. Participant reports of clinical history set cohort assignment. This rearrangement joins TRBV3-1 (or the pseudogene TRBV3-2) to TRBJ2-1; D call uncertain. The TCR originated in a young woman who had recovered from COVID-19. Specimen: PBMCs or T cells enriched from blood (not recorded which). The CDR3 DNA follows: TGTGCCAGCAGCCAAGATGGAGTAAACAATGAGCAGTTCTTC. This translates into CASSQDGVNNEQFF.